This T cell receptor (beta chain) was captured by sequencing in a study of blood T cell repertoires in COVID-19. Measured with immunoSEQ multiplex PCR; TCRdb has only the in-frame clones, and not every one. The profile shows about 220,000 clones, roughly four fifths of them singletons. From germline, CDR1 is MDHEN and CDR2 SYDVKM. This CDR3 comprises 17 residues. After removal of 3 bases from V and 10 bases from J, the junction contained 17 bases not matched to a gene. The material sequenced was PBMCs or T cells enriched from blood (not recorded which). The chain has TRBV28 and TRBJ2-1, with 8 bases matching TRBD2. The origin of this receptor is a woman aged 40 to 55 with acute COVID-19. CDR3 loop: CASSLPPPGLAPMEQFF. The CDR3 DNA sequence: TGTGCCAGCAGTTTGCCCCCCCCCGGACTAGCACCAATGGAGCAGTTCTTC.